Each of the 17 T cell receptor beta chains below was sequenced from the same sample in a study of blood T cell repertoires in COVID-19. Libraries were prepared by immunoSEQ multiplex PCR; TCRdb keeps only in-frame clonotypes and omits some of them. The table includes roughly 34,000 clones, approximately 90% detected once. Sequences were obtained from peripheral blood. The receptor set was obtained from a human donor with active COVID-19. The donor label of this sample is uncertain.

This clone was observed once. J is TRBJ2-2 and V is TRBV29-1, with D perhaps matching TRBD2 (6 bases). CDR1 SQVTM and CDR2 ANQGSEA come from the germline V gene. The CDR3 runs to 14 residues. Trimming removed 7 bases at V and 1 base at J, with 13 bases between. For the CDR3, the DNA is TGCAGCGCTACAGTCGGGGGGAACACCGGGGAGCTGTTTTTT. Translation gives CSATVGGNTGELFF.

This chain connects TRBV5-4 to TRBJ2-7; D is possibly TRBD2 (5 bases). The V end was cut by 1 base, the J end by 2 bases, with 10 bases between. The CDR3 is 14 amino acids. Germline V lookup: CDR1 SGHNT, CDR2 YYREEE (reference sequence). The CDR3 nucleotides are TGTGCCAGCAGCTTGACTACTAGGGCCTACGAGCAGTACTTC. This codes for CASSLTTRAYEQYF.

This chain uses TRBV28 with TRBJ1-2, with 8 bases lining up with TRBD1. The CDR3 sequence is 14 residues long. CDR1 is MDHEN and CDR2 is SYDVKM in the germline V gene. After removal of 6 bases from V and 4 bases from J, the junction contained 7 bases not matched to a gene. The chain's CDR3 is CASSSPQGGYGYTF. CDR3 nucleotides: TGTGCCAGCAGCTCCCCACAGGGGGGCTATGGCTACACCTTC.

The chain joins TRBV4-2 to TRBJ2-2; 11 bases fit TRBD2. Germline assignment: CDR1 LGHNA and CDR2 YNFKEQ. The CDR3 runs to 17 residues. The V and J ends lost 2 bases and 4 bases, in that order; junction bases with no gene match: 6. CDR3 DNA sequence: TGTGCCAGCAGCCAACCGGGACTAGCGGTTGGCACCGGGGAGCTGTTTTTT. Its translation: CASSQPGLAVGTGELFF.

This chain links TRBV19 with TRBJ2-3, with TRBD2 identical over 10 bases. V lost 6 bases, J lost 5 bases, and 8 bases stayed unmatched. This CDR3 spans 15 amino acids. The germline CDR1 and CDR2 sequences are LNHDA and SQIVND (reference sequence). The CDR3 is CASRMGTSAIDTQYF. The CDR3 nucleotides are TGTGCCAGTAGGATGGGGACTAGCGCTATAGATACGCAGTATTTT.

The chain combines TRBV11-2 with TRBJ2-7; 7 nucleotides line up with TRBD1. CDR1 and CDR2 (germline): SGHAT, FQNNGV. CDR3 size: 16 residues. With 2 bases clipped from V and 0 bases from J, the junction kept 7 bases outside the gene matches. The CDR3: CASSLPDRASSYEQYF. The CDR3 nucleotides read TGTGCCAGCAGCTTACCTGACAGGGCGAGCTCCTACGAGCAGTACTTC.

The rearrangement uses TRBV7-2 and TRBJ1-6, with 8 nucleotides matching TRBD1. The CDR3 runs to 14 residues. Germline V gene sequence: CDR1 SGHTA, CDR2 FQGNSA. V was pared by 6 bases and J by 7 bases, with 5 bases of the junction left unmatched. The CDR3 DNA follows: TGTGCCAGCAGTCCTGACAGGGGAAATTCACCCCTCCACTTT. Its translation is CASSPDRGNSPLHF.

The chain recombines TRBV28 with TRBJ1-2, with D perhaps TRBD1 (6 bases). Germline CDR1 MDHEN, CDR2 SYDVKM. Trimming removed 7 bases from V and 6 bases from J, with 12 bases in between. The length of the CDR3 is 12 residues. The CDR3 DNA is TGTGCCAGCAAGAGCAGGGGCCATGGCTACACCTTC. Translation gives CASKSRGHGYTF.

The chain is built from TRBV5-4 and TRBJ2-1; the match to TRBD2 covers 8 bases. CDR1 is SGHNT, CDR2 YYREEE, per germline (reference sequence). V shed 2 bases, J shed 6 bases, and the junction held 4 bases outside the gene matches. The CDR3 is made up of 14 amino acids. The CDR3 sequence: CASSFVGRANEQFF. The CDR3 nucleotides read TGTGCCAGCAGCTTTGTCGGGAGGGCCAATGAGCAGTTCTTC.

The rearrangement uses TRBV9 and TRBJ2-3; 15 bases align to TRBD2. CDR1 and CDR2 (germline): SGDLS, YYNGEE. The CDR3 sequence is 18 residues long. The J segment lost 2 bases and the V segment lost 4 bases, leaving 8 bases of the junction unmatched. CDR3 region: CASSKWTSGRGDTDTQYF. The CDR3 region has the DNA TGTGCCAGCAGCAAATGGACTAGCGGGAGGGGGGACACAGATACGCAGTATTTT. Based on the CDR3 plus reference TRBV9 and TRBJ2-3, the full variable domain is DSGVTQTPKHLITATGQRVTLRCSPRSGDLSVYWYQQSLDQGLQFLIQYYNGEERAKGNILERFSAQQFPDLHSELNLSSLELGDSALYFCASSKWTSGRGDTDTQYFGPGTRLTVL.

This chain uses TRBV28 with TRBJ1-1; TRBD1 matches at 7 bases. Germline-derived CDR1 and CDR2 are MDHEN and SYDVKM. The CDR3 loop spans 14 amino acids. V trimming: 4 bases; J trimming: 6 bases; junction bases outside the gene matches: 8. The CDR3 DNA is TGTGCCAGCAGTTCCCCCCACAGGGGACCTGAAGCTTTCTTT. The encoded protein is CASSSPHRGPEAFF.

The V call is TRBV24-1, the J call TRBJ2-1; D uncertain. V was shortened by 5 bases and J by 9 bases, with 10 bases between the two germline ends. The CDR3 runs to 12 residues. Per the germline V gene, CDR1 is KGHDR and CDR2 is SFDVKD. As DNA, the CDR3 is TGTGCCACCAGTGGAGACAATCGTGAGCAGTTCTTC. Its translation is CATSGDNREQFF.

V usage is TRBV5-6 and J usage is TRBJ2-2; the match to TRBD1 covers 11 bases. Germline V gives CDR1 SGHDT, CDR2 YYEEEE. J gave up 4 bases and V 0 bases, and 2 bases lay outside the gene matches. CDR3 length: 16 amino acids. CDR3 amino acids: CASSLAGTGGTGELFF. CDR3 DNA: TGTGCCAGCAGCTTGGCCGGGACAGGGGGCACCGGGGAGCTGTTTTTT.

The chain uses TRBV5-6 and TRBJ2-7; TRBD2 is a possible D gene (6 bases). The CDR3 totals 18 residues. Trimming left V 0 bases short and J 0 bases short, with 19 bases between. CDR1 is SGHDT and CDR2 is YYEEEE in the germline V gene. The DNA of the CDR3 is TGTGCCAGCAGCTTGGCCGGGGCCGGGGGTCGACACTCCTACGAGCAGTACTTC. This sequence encodes CASSLAGAGGRHSYEQYF.

CDR3 DNA sequence: TGCAGTGCAGCGGCCCCTAGCGAAGCTTTCTTT. This translates into CSAAAPSEAFF. The chain is built from TRBV20-1 and TRBJ1-1, with unresolved D. The CDR3 runs to 11 residues. Germline V gene lookup returns CDR1 DFQATT and CDR2 SNEGSKA (reference sequence). V was trimmed by 6 bases and J by 8 bases, leaving 13 bases between them.

The rearrangement joins TRBV27 to TRBJ2-7, with D tentatively TRBD1 (6 bases). CDR1 and CDR2 from the germline V gene are MNHEY and SMNVEV (reference sequence). The V end lost 5 bases, the J end lost 4 bases, and 15 bases lay between the germline ends. The CDR3 has 14 residues. This CDR3 reads CASSISDSNYEQYF. Written as DNA, the CDR3 is TGTGCCAGCAGTATTTCGGACAGTAATTACGAGCAGTACTTC.

CDR3 in DNA: TGTGCCAGCAGTTTCCTAGCGGGAGGGCCGAGGGAGCAGTACTTC. Translating gives CASSFLAGGPREQYF. The J gene is TRBJ2-7, the V gene TRBV13, with 12 positions matching TRBD2. This CDR3 contains 15 residues. The ends lost 6 bases at V and 7 bases at J; junction bases unmatched: 10. Per the germline V gene, CDR1 is PRHDT and CDR2 is FYEKMQ (reference sequence).